The 26 T cell receptor beta chains reported below all come from one sample, sequenced in a study of T cell repertoires and HLA-DP antigens. Generated by immunoSEQ multiplex PCR, the TCRdb table keeps only in-frame clones and is missing some. Among 65,000 to 95,000 clones listed, around 80% were seen once. These TCRs' antigens remain unknown. The sequenced sample was CD4+ T cells from PBMCs. These receptors were collected from a man aged 60 to 69 in good health and CMV-seronegative.

V and J are TRBV7-2 and TRBJ1-1; TRBD1 is a possible D gene (6 bases). V was clipped by 1 base and J by 10 bases, with 22 bases between them. The V gene's germline CDR1 is SGHTA and CDR2 FQGNSA. The CDR3 contains 16 residues. This chain's CDR3 is CASSLVRYPGASPAFF. CDR3 in DNA: TGTGCCAGCAGCTTAGTTCGGTATCCGGGGGCGAGTCCAGCTTTCTTT.

This clone appeared a few times. The CDR3 reads CASSKGGQGRRGYTF. CDR3 sequence (DNA): TGTGCCAGCAGCAAAGGAGGACAGGGTAGACGCGGCTACACCTTC. The gene calls are TRBV21-1 and TRBJ1-2; the table's D call TRBD1 went unverified against the DNA. TRBV21-1 is classified as a pseudogene. This CDR3 spans 15 amino acids.

In nucleotides, the CDR3 is TGTGCTAGTGGTTTGGTACGGTCTAGCGGGATGTACAATGAGCAGTTCTTC. Its translation: CASGLVRSSGMYNEQFF. The chain uses TRBV12-5 and TRBJ2-1; 9 bases fit TRBD2. This CDR3 comprises 17 residues. Germline loops: CDR1 LGHNT, CDR2 FRNRAP. V was clipped by 0 bases and J by 4 bases; unmatched bases: 7.

The chain combines TRBV11-3 with TRBJ2-2; 7 bases are shared with TRBD2. The CDR3 spans 15 residues. With V trimmed by 5 bases and J by 2 bases, 5 bases remained unmatched. CDR1 is SGHNT and CDR2 is YENEEA in the germline V gene. CDR3 amino acids: CASSRGVLNTGELFF. CDR3 DNA: TGTGCCAGCAGCCGGGGGGTCCTTAACACCGGGGAGCTGTTTTTT.

The chain couples TRBV30 to TRBJ1-4; no clear D gene. The CDR3 totals 12 residues. Germline V CDR1 and CDR2: GTSNPN, SVGIG (reference sequence). Trimming took 0 bases from V and 4 from J, leaving 3 bases between them. The CDR3 loop is CAWSVGNEKLFF. CDR3 coding DNA: TGTGCCTGGAGTGTCGGTAATGAAAAACTGTTTTTT.

This rearrangement joins TRBV18 to TRBJ1-1; unclear D gene. The CDR3 totals 15 residues. Germline V gene data show CDR1 as KGHSH and CDR2 as LQKENI. V was cut by 3 bases and J by 7 bases, with 18 bases left in between. This CDR3 is CASSPSQAGVGEAFF. CDR3 coding DNA: TGTGCCAGCTCACCGAGTCAGGCAGGCGTTGGTGAAGCTTTCTTT.

The chain recombines TRBV5-4 with TRBJ2-1; D possibly corresponds to TRBD2 (6 bases). The V and J ends lost 0 bases and 2 bases respectively, with 12 bases between them. The CDR3 length is 16 residues. Germline CDR1 and CDR2: SGHNT and YYREEE (reference sequence). The CDR3 sequence is CASSLVGRDPYNEQFF. CDR3 nucleotide sequence: TGTGCCAGCAGCTTGGTTGGGCGGGACCCCTACAATGAGCAGTTCTTC. The full variable domain, its missing parts supplied by reference TRBV5-4 and TRBJ2-1, is ETGVTQSPTHLIKTRGQQVTLRCSSQSGHNTVSWYQQALGQGPQFIFQYYREEENGRGNFPPRFSGLQFPNYSSELNVNALELDDSALYLCASSLVGRDPYNEQFFGPGTRLTVL.

The chain uses TRBV4-3 and TRBJ1-4; 7 nucleotides match TRBD1. Unmatched junction bases numbered 3, after V lost 2 bases and J lost 6 bases. The CDR3 loop spans 14 amino acids. Germline V gene sequence: CDR1 LGHNA, CDR2 YSLEER. The CDR3 is CASSQQGGDEKLFF. The CDR3 DNA is TGCGCCAGCAGCCAACAGGGGGGGGATGAAAAACTGTTTTTT.

V gene TRBV5-1 combines with J gene TRBJ2-5; the match to TRBD2 covers 8 bases. V was pared by 0 bases and J by 1 base, with 5 bases of the junction left unmatched. Per the germline V gene, CDR1 is SGHRS and CDR2 is YFSETQ. The CDR3 is 16 amino acids. As DNA, the CDR3 is TGCGCCAGCAGCTTGGGGGTCGGGAGGGCCCAAGAGACCCAGTACTTC. Protein: CASSLGVGRAQETQYF.

This clone was picked up one time. The genes are TRBV7-3 and TRBJ2-2; no firm D call. The CDR3 sequence is 18 residues long. Looked up from germline, CDR1 is SGHTA and CDR2 is FQGTGA. The V and J ends lost 7 bases and 0 bases respectively, with 21 bases between them. In nucleotides, the CDR3 is TGTGCCAGCAACCCTTCGTTCGTGGGCACCTCGAACACCGGGGAGCTGTTTTTT. It is translated as CASNPSFVGTSNTGELFF.

In nucleotides, the CDR3 is TGTGCCAGCAGCTTAGCGGGATTACAGGTTGTAGGGGAGACCCAGTACTTC. Its protein is CASSLAGLQVVGETQYF. V and J are TRBV7-2 and TRBJ2-5; possibly TRBD1 for D (5 bases). The germline V gene encodes CDR1 SGHTA and CDR2 FQGNSA. Trimming shortened V by 0 bases and J by 5 bases, and 19 bases separated the two germline ends. The CDR3 length is 17 residues.

This clone showed up just a few times. V usage is TRBV9 and J usage is TRBJ2-2; TRBD2 matches at 7 bases. Trimming took 6 bases from V and 5 from J; bases not matched to a gene: 10. Germline CDR1 SGDLS, CDR2 YYNGEE. There are 15 residues in the CDR3. This CDR3 reads CASTFREVETGELFF. DNA of the CDR3: TGTGCCAGCACCTTTCGGGAGGTGGAGACCGGGGAGCTGTTTTTT.

The chain is built from TRBV7-6 and TRBJ2-1; 7 nucleotides agree with TRBD2. CDR1 and CDR2 from the germline V gene are SGHVS and FNYEAQ. The CDR3 spans 16 residues. V was clipped by 1 base and J by 9 bases; unmatched bases: 12. The CDR3 bases are TGTGCCAGCAGCTTAGTCTTTGGGGGAGGGCCAGCTGAGCAGTTCTTC. Its translation is CASSLVFGGGPAEQFF.

The chain recombines TRBV28 with TRBJ1-5, with D unresolved. Germline CDR1 MDHEN, CDR2 SYDVKM. The CDR3 runs 17 residues. The V and J ends lost 2 bases and 0 bases respectively, with 14 bases between them. CDR3 coding DNA: TGTGCCAGCAGTTTAAGGTCTGTCGGAAATAGCAATCAGCCCCAGCATTTT. The encoded protein is CASSLRSVGNSNQPQHF.

This clone came up a few times. The chain combines TRBV25-1 with TRBJ2-5; perhaps TRBD2 as D (5 bases). The CDR3 sequence is 14 residues long. V gave up 3 bases and J gave up 1 base, with 9 bases separating them. The germline gives CDR1 MGHDK, CDR2 SYGVNS. CDR3: CASSETGSQETQYF. CDR3 bases: TGTGCCAGCAGTGAGACGGGGTCCCAAGAGACCCAGTACTTC.

The rearrangement uses TRBV14 and TRBJ1-2, with D possibly being TRBD1 (5 bases). Germline CDR1 SGHDN, CDR2 FVKESK. The germline V and J ends were trimmed by 5 bases and 11 bases, with 27 bases remaining between them. The CDR3 loop spans 16 amino acids. In DNA, the CDR3 is TGTGCCAGCAGCGCTCGCTGGGGGTCAAGCTATTTGAGTTACACCTTC. Residues: CASSARWGSSYLSYTF.

This rearrangement joins TRBV18 to TRBJ2-3, with TRBD2 matching 10 bases. After removal of 3 bases from V and 6 bases from J, the junction contained 9 bases not matched to a gene. The CDR3 covers 16 residues. CDR1 KGHSH and CDR2 LQKENI come from the germline V gene. The CDR3 loop is CASSPRELAGVDTQYF. CDR3 nucleotides: TGTGCCAGCTCACCTAGGGAGCTAGCGGGAGTGGATACGCAGTATTTT.

The V gene is TRBV29-1, the J gene TRBJ2-6; D gene unclear. V lost 5 bases to trimming and J lost 0 bases, with 8 bases between them. This CDR3 is 14 amino acids long. From germline, CDR1 is SQVTM and CDR2 ANQGSEA. The CDR3 loop is CSVFTVSGANVLTF. CDR3 in DNA: TGCAGCGTTTTCACAGTCTCTGGGGCCAACGTCCTGACTTTC.

The chain joins TRBV5-1 to TRBJ2-5; D might be TRBD1 (5 bases). Germline V gives CDR1 SGHRS, CDR2 YFSETQ. V dropped 6 bases and J dropped 0 bases, with 15 bases sitting between them. This CDR3 is built from 15 residues. The CDR3, as DNA: TGCGCCAGCACCATTTTCTCCAGGGACCAAGAGACCCAGTACTTC. Translating gives CASTIFSRDQETQYF.

J is TRBJ2-3 and V is TRBV5-1, with 7 bases aligning to TRBD2. V dropped 4 bases and J dropped 4; count of bases not matched to a gene: 9. CDR3 length: 15 amino acids. Germline V gene sequence: CDR1 SGHRS, CDR2 YFSETQ. This CDR3 reads CASSLASGRPDTQYF. CDR3 DNA sequence: TGCGCCAGCAGCCTAGCTAGCGGCCGGCCAGATACGCAGTATTTT.

This clone was detected only once. This chain uses TRBV25-1 with TRBJ2-2; no clear D. The CDR3 totals 12 residues. Germline loops: CDR1 MGHDK, CDR2 SYGVNS. Trimming left V 4 bases short and J 8 bases short, with 8 bases between. CDR3 nucleotide sequence: TGTGCCAGCAGTGGACCGGCGGGGGAGCTGTTTTTT. It is translated as CASSGPAGELFF. The entire variable domain, with the rest obtained from reference TRBV25-1 and TRBJ2-2, is as follows: EADIYQTPRYLVIGTGKKITLECSQTMGHDKMYWYQQDPGMELHLIHYSYGVNSTEKGDLSSESTVSRIRTEHFPLTLESARPSHTSQYLCASSGPAGELFFGEGSRLTVL.

This chain links TRBV7-3 with TRBJ1-1; no reliable D call. This CDR3 spans 15 amino acids. V lost 5 bases and J 0 bases, leaving 13 bases between the germline ends. Germline V lookup: CDR1 SGHTA, CDR2 FQGTGA. The CDR3 sequence is CASSPTGLMNTEAFF. In DNA, the CDR3 is TGTGCCAGCAGCCCGACGGGCCTCATGAACACTGAAGCTTTCTTT.

The chain is built from TRBV6-5 and TRBJ1-1; D ambiguous. Trimming stripped 10 bases from V and 3 bases from J, with 15 bases between. The CDR3 spans 13 residues. The germline CDR1 and CDR2 sequences are MNHEY and SVGAGI. The CDR3 reads CATTRRVDTEAFF. In DNA form, the CDR3 reads TGTGCCACCACTCGAAGGGTAGACACTGAAGCTTTCTTT.

V gene TRBV5-1 combines with J gene TRBJ2-1; 10 bases fit TRBD2. This CDR3 spans 17 amino acids. With 0 bases clipped from V and 6 bases from J, the junction kept 9 bases outside the gene matches. Germline assignment: CDR1 SGHRS and CDR2 YFSETQ. For the CDR3, the DNA is TGCGCCAGCAGCTTGGCCATAGCGGGAGGTGGGACCAATGAGCAGTTCTTC. Protein product: CASSLAIAGGGTNEQFF.

V gene TRBV23-1 combines with J gene TRBJ2-1, with TRBD1 identical over 9 bases. TRBV23-1 is assigned to the ORF class and has an uncertain function. The V segment lost 8 bases and the J segment 7 bases; nucleotides outside the gene matches: 9. This CDR3 is built from 14 residues. The CDR3 DNA follows: TGCGCCAGCGGACGGACAGGGGCCACGAATGAGCAGTTCTTC. This encodes CASGRTGATNEQFF.

This chain connects TRBV6-5 to TRBJ1-2; TRBD1 matches 8 bases. Per germline, CDR1 MNHEY and CDR2 SVGAGI. This CDR3 has 14 amino acids. The V gene end was trimmed by 2 bases and the J gene end by 6 bases; junction bases not matched to a gene: 5. CDR3 in DNA: TGTGCCAGCAGTTACGGGACAGGAGACGATGGCTACACCTTC. Translated, it gives CASSYGTGDDGYTF.